The entry that follows covers one TCR beta chain sequence. Its antigen is still unknown. The input lacks base qualities; no much larger clone sits a single base away. The sample comes from a study of breast tumors, draining lymph nodes, adjacent tissues listed by TCRdb under 2016. Regarding the study in general: The study compared TCR beta repertoires across tumor, adjacent nontumor tissue and axillary lymph nodes from breast cancer patients. The study aimed to assess the relationships and possible T-cell exchange between tumor, surrounding tissue and draining lymph node repertoires in human breast cancer. The investigation overall reported the following: The conclusion that tumor T cells originate in lymph nodes was presented as consistent with a hypothesis rather than as directly demonstrated. Tumors showed preferential V and J gene usage, and their T-cell repertoire diversity fell below that of lymph nodes yet above that of nontumor tissue. The data were judged consistent with most tumor T cells deriving from the lymph node and then expanding within tumor tissue. Tumor and nontumor tissue repertoires were significantly more similar in luminal-like than in basal-like breast cancer.

Between the V and J ends, shortened by 5 bases and 3 bases respectively, the junction contains 11 bases. CDR1 SGHTA and CDR2 FQGNSA were looked up in the germline V gene. The CDR3 goes from the cysteine to the phenylalanine over 14 residues. The read is trimmed to its CDR3 DNA, 42 bases read in frame from base 1. The data were produced on an Illumina HiSeq 2000. TCR beta chain libraries were generated through multiplex PCR amplification. High-throughput sequencing was used to analyze the amplified TCR beta chain products. In-frame beta chains were kept once TCRdb had trimmed the public reads at Q25 with fastp and called clones with MiXCR. Rows with a matching CDR3 protein are joined into one entry that keeps the most common DNA and genes. The sample table lists more than 80,000 distinct CDR3 sequences, about 31% of them with a count of one. Approximately 6% of the sample rests with the top ten. The axillary draining lymph nodes of breast cancer patients were the source of the lymph node samples.

The source is a female donor with breast cancer. Some clones in this sample may be carry-over from other donors' samples. The sequenced sample was axillary lymph node tissue. The chain links TRBV7-2 with TRBJ2-1, with the D call perhaps TRBD1 or TRBD2, each one matching 5 bases. The nucleotide sequence reads TGTGCCAGCAGCCCTCGGGACGGCTACAATGAGCAGTTCTTC. Its protein product is CASSPRDGYNEQFF.